This is a list of T cell receptor beta chains from one sample in a study of technical replicates of blood from a handful of donors. Profiling relied on immunoSEQ multiplex PCR, and the TCRdb table lists in-frame clones only, not all of them. Of under 70,000 clones listed, 92% are singletons. Sample: T cells isolated from PBMCs. The receptors shown here come from a human donor in good health. CDR3s include the opening cysteine and the closing phenylalanine or tryptophan. The D gene is left open where the match is weak. Only part of the rows carry a size: once, few, many, or a class if the clone is expanded.

>TRBJ2-1|-|-|12|TRBV9
CASSVYSNEQFF
TGTGCCAGCAGCGTATACTCGAATGAGCAGTTCTTC
>TRBJ2-2|-|-|15|TRBV9
CASSVGQENTGELFF
TGTGCCAGCAGCGTAGGTCAGGAGAACACCGGGGAGCTGTTTTTT
>TRBJ2-2|-|-|14|TRBV11-3
CASSPGQNTGELFF
TGTGCCAGCAGCCCAGGACAGAACACCGGGGAGCTGTTTTTT
>TRBJ2-3|-|-|15|TRBV5-1
CASSSDITMADTQYF
TGCGCCAGCAGCTCGGACATAACGATGGCAGATACGCAGTATTTT
>TRBJ2-1|-|TRBD2|16|TRBV14
CASSQVRSGIYNEQFF
TGTGCCAGCAGCCAAGTTCGGAGCGGGATATACAATGAGCAGTTCTTC
>TRBJ2-7|-|-|17|TRBV11-2
CASSLDWLSGPTYEQYF
TGTGCCAGCAGCTTAGATTGGTTAAGCGGGCCAACCTACGAGCAGTACTTC
>TRBJ2-7|-|TRBD1|15|TRBV4-1
CASSQLRTGGYEQYF
TGCGCCAGCAGCCAGCTAAGGACAGGGGGCTACGAGCAGTACTTC
>TRBJ1-2|few|TRBD1|14|TRBV9
CASSVPGQVNGYTF
TGTGCCAGCAGCGTGCCGGGACAGGTGAATGGCTACACCTTC
>TRBJ2-6|-|-|17|TRBV30
CAWSRFQGDFGANVLTF
TGTGCCTGGAGTCGGTTTCAGGGGGACTTTGGGGCCAACGTCCTGACTTTC
>TRBJ2-1|-|-|15|TRBV19
CASRIGGLTWNEQFF
TGTGCCAGTAGGATTGGAGGACTCACCTGGAATGAGCAGTTCTTC
>TRBJ1-4|few|-|15|TRBV7-9
CASSLVEHANEKLFF
TGTGCCAGCAGCTTAGTTGAACACGCCAATGAAAAACTGTTTTTT
>TRBJ1-1|-|-|16|TRBV4-2
CASSQVSSRLNTEAFF
TGTGCCAGCAGCCAAGTTTCCTCTAGATTGAACACTGAAGCTTTCTTT
>TRBJ1-2|-|-|16|TRBV2
CASSSDDLTANYGYTF
TGTGCCAGCAGTTCCGATGATTTGACAGCTAACTATGGCTACACCTTC
>TRBJ2-5|-|TRBD1|19|TRBV2
CASSPLGGQGWGVQETQYF
TGTGCCAGCAGCCCCCTGGGGGGACAGGGCTGGGGCGTACAAGAGACCCAGTACTTC
>TRBJ2-1|-|-|13|TRBV7-3
CASSVSRDNEQFF
TGTGCCAGCAGTGTTAGCAGGGACAATGAGCAGTTCTTC
>TRBJ2-7|-|TRBD1|15|TRBV7-8
CASSIRQGGDYEQYF
TGTGCCAGCAGCATCCGACAGGGGGGCGATTACGAGCAGTACTTC
>TRBJ2-2|-|TRBD1|15|TRBV5-8
CASSFATGITGELFF
TGTGCCAGCAGCTTTGCGACAGGGATCACCGGGGAGCTGTTTTTT
>TRBJ2-1|-|TRBD2|16|TRBV9
CASSVLGTSGSSEQFF
TGTGCCAGCAGCGTACTAGGGACTAGCGGGAGTAGTGAGCAGTTCTTC
>TRBJ2-5|-|TRBD2|13|TRBV7-3
CASSPRGGETQYF
TGTGCCAGCAGCCCCCGGGGGGGAGAGACCCAGTACTTC
>TRBJ2-7|-|-|14|TRBV5-1
CASKARAGLSEQYF
TGCGCCAGCAAGGCTAGGGCGGGTTTAAGCGAGCAGTACTTC
>TRBJ2-5|once|-|16|TRBV5-4
CGVADTGVHLQETQYF
TGTGGGGTCGCTGATACGGGGGTCCACCTCCAAGAGACCCAGTACTTC
>TRBJ2-5|-|TRBD2|14|TRBV29-1
CSISTGGGQETQYF
TGCAGCATCAGTACCGGCGGGGGCCAAGAGACCCAGTACTTC
>TRBJ2-1|-|-|12|TRBV4-1
CASSQAMNEQFF
TGCGCCAGCAGCCAAGCTATGAATGAGCAGTTCTTC
>TRBJ2-7|-|TRBD1|12|TRBV19
CATGTGPYEQYF
TGTGCTACCGGGACAGGACCCTACGAGCAGTACTTC
>TRBJ2-7|once|-|16|TRBV21-1
CASRGLQGTISYEQYF
TGTGCCAGCAGGGGCCTTCAGGGGACGATTTCCTACGAGCAGTACTTC
>TRBJ2-4|-|TRBD2|15|TRBV6-1
CASSAPGTSSAIQYF
TGTGCCAGCAGCGCCCCGGGGACTAGCTCCGCCATTCAGTACTTC
>TRBJ1-4|-|-|14|TRBV11-2
CASSLEGSGVALFF
TGTGCCAGCAGCTTAGAGGGCTCCGGGGTCGCACTGTTTTTT
>TRBJ2-7|-|-|14|TRBV7-6
CASNLTTWSHEQYF
TGTGCCAGCAACCTCACGACCTGGAGCCACGAGCAGTACTTC
>TRBJ1-2|-|-|15|TRBV6-1
CASSEAVWGPYGYTF
TGTGCCAGCAGTGAAGCAGTCTGGGGGCCCTATGGCTACACCTTC
>TRBJ2-5|-|-|14|TRBV11-3
CASSVPDIQETQYF
TGTGCCAGCAGCGTGCCTGACATACAAGAGACCCAGTACTTC
>TRBJ2-5|-|TRBD2|15|TRBV7-8
CASSLALAGGETQYF
TGTGCCAGCAGCTTAGCGTTGGCGGGAGGGGAGACCCAGTACTTC
>TRBJ2-7|-|-|14|TRBV2
CASRLDSQSTEQYF
TGTGCCAGCAGGCTCGACAGTCAAAGTACCGAGCAGTACTTC
>TRBJ2-2|once|TRBD2|20|TRBV4-1
CASSQEPGLAGDKGSGELFF
TGCGCCAGCAGCCAAGAACCGGGACTAGCGGGAGATAAGGGCTCCGGGGAGCTGTTTTTT
>TRBJ2-5|-|-|11|TRBV6-1
CASSETRAQYF
TGTGCCAGCAGTGAAACGAGGGCACAGTACTTC
>TRBJ2-7|-|TRBD2|15|TRBV4-1
CASSLSGGRPYEQYF
TGCGCCAGCAGCCTCTCGGGAGGTCGGCCCTACGAGCAGTACTTC
>TRBJ1-1|-|-|15|TRBV7-9
CASSLASEANIEAFF
TGTGCCAGCAGCTTAGCGAGTGAGGCAAATATTGAAGCTTTCTTT
>TRBJ2-5|-|TRBD1|14|TRBV11-3
CASSPSTGRETQYF
TGTGCCAGCAGCCCCTCGACAGGGAGAGAGACCCAGTACTTC
>TRBJ2-1|-|TRBD2|15|TRBV2
CASRDSGRAFSEQFF
TGTGCCAGCAGGGATAGCGGGAGGGCCTTCAGTGAGCAGTTCTTC
>TRBJ1-2|-|-|15|TRBV7-6
CASSLGRVGNYGYTF
TGTGCCAGCAGCTTGGGCAGGGTCGGCAACTATGGCTACACCTTC
>TRBJ1-5|-|TRBD1|15|TRBV5-5
CASMTTGGSGQPQHF
TGTGCCAGCATGACCACAGGGGGCTCTGGTCAGCCCCAGCATTTT
>TRBJ2-2|-|-|15|TRBV7-2
CASSLAHWAGGELFF
TGTGCCAGCAGCTTAGCTCACTGGGCGGGCGGGGAGCTGTTTTTT
>TRBJ1-5|-|-|15|TRBV18
CASSPQGNSNQPQHF
TGTGCCAGCTCACCGCAGGGAAATAGCAATCAGCCCCAGCATTTT
>TRBJ2-3|-|TRBD2|17|TRBV7-3
CASSLARTSGGVDTQYF
TGTGCCAGCAGCTTAGCTAGGACTAGCGGTGGAGTAGATACGCAGTATTTT
>TRBJ2-3|-|TRBD2|17|TRBV28
CASSSIAGGRGAHTQYF
TGTGCCAGCAGTTCCATAGCGGGAGGTCGGGGGGCACATACGCAGTATTTT
>TRBJ2-1|-|-|18|TRBV5-1
CASSLDTRVIRSYNEQFF
TGCGCCAGCAGCTTGGATACTAGGGTGATCCGCTCCTACAATGAGCAGTTCTTC
>TRBJ1-5|-|TRBD1|14|TRBV7-3
CASSSGQGRQPQHF
TGTGCCAGCAGCTCCGGACAGGGCAGGCAGCCCCAGCATTTT
>TRBJ1-4|-|TRBD1|13|TRBV29-1
CSVSGTGGEKLFF
TGCAGCGTAAGCGGGACAGGGGGTGAAAAACTGTTTTTT
>TRBJ2-1|-|-|16|TRBV7-8
CASSLTSQNSYNEQFF
TGTGCCAGCAGCTTAACTAGCCAGAACTCCTACAATGAGCAGTTCTTC